The 22 T cell receptor beta chains reported below all come from one sample, sequenced in a study of early T cells in non-severe SARS-CoV-2 infection. TCRdb re-derived calls from the 5' RACE reads in MiXCR, one entry per CDR3 protein. The sample lists roughly 80,000 distinct CDR3 sequences; 5.5% to 7.5% were seen once. Material: whole blood. The receptor source for this set is an adult who was a healthcare worker with PCR-confirmed SARS-CoV-2 infection or an uninfected control (not recorded which).

The rearrangement uses TRBV12-3 or TRBV12-4 and TRBJ1-1; 8 bases map to TRBD1. With V trimmed by 6 bases and J by 2 bases, 5 bases remained unmatched. This CDR3 region has 14 residues. CDR3 in amino acids: CASSPTGDNTEAFF. CDR3 in DNA: TGTGCCAGCAGCCCGACAGGGGACAACACTGAAGCTTTCTTT.

Here the CDR3 DNA reads TGCGCCAGCAGCCCTGAATTTGACGGGACCGAGCAGTACTTC. Amino acid sequence: CASSPEFDGTEQYF. V usage is TRBV4-3 and J usage is TRBJ2-7; D possibly matches TRBD1 or TRBD2 (5 bases each). V shed 4 bases and J shed 6 bases, with 16 bases lying between them. CDR1 is LGHNA and CDR2 is YSLEER in the germline V gene. The CDR3 runs 14 residues.

This clonotype has ten or more counts. The CDR3 nucleotides read TGTGCCCCCAAGGGGAAGCTTTCCTACGAGCAGTACTTC. It codes for CAPKGKLSYEQYF. The chain combines TRBV19 with TRBJ2-7; TRBD1 might be the D (5 bases). Trimming removed 11 bases at V and 1 base at J, with 15 bases between. The CDR3 extends over 13 amino acids. The germline CDR1 and CDR2 sequences are LNHDA and SQIVND (reference sequence).

This clonotype was seen at least ten times. The chain combines TRBV5-6 with TRBJ2-2; D gene uncertain. The CDR3 covers 15 residues. Germline CDR1 is SGHDT and CDR2 is YYEEEE. V lost 0 bases and J 5 bases, leaving 11 bases between the germline ends. The CDR3 loop reads CASSLDSGRTGELFF. CDR3 in DNA: TGTGCCAGCAGCTTGGATTCAGGCAGAACCGGGGAGCTGTTTTTT.

This clonotype was observed many times. The chain uses TRBV28 and TRBJ2-1, with unresolved D. From germline, CDR1 is MDHEN and CDR2 SYDVKM. Trimming removed 5 bases from V and 5 bases from J, with 10 bases in between. The CDR3 has 13 amino acids. The CDR3 region is CASSRPPHNEQFF. The CDR3 DNA reads as TGTGCCAGCAGTCGCCCCCCCCACAATGAGCAGTTCTTC.

This clonotype showed up many times. V gene TRBV19 combines with J gene TRBJ2-5; a possible D gene is TRBD2 (7 bases). Germline lookup yields CDR1 LNHDA and CDR2 SQIVND (reference sequence). The V end lost 5 bases, the J end lost 5 bases, and 24 bases lay between the germline ends. The length of the CDR3 is 17 residues. The CDR3 is CASSPRGSGAAMETQYF. The CDR3 region has the DNA TGTGCCAGTAGTCCCAGGGGAAGCGGGGCCGCTATGGAGACCCAGTACTTC.

V gene TRBV3-1 combines with J gene TRBJ2-5; 7 nucleotides align to TRBD1. CDR1 and CDR2 from the germline V gene are LGHDT and YNNKEL (reference sequence). This CDR3 is built from 17 residues. V lost 0 bases and J lost 0; bases outside the gene matches: 7. Written as DNA, the CDR3 is TGTGCCAGCAGCCAAGATATGACAGGGCTGTACCAAGAGACCCAGTACTTC. It is translated as CASSQDMTGLYQETQYF.

There are many counts of this clonotype. Here the CDR3 DNA reads TGTGCCAGCAGTTACATGAAAGTCAATCAGCCCCAGCATTTT. Its translation is CASSYMKVNQPQHF. The rearrangement joins TRBV6-2 or TRBV6-3 to TRBJ1-5, with D unclear. CDR1 is MNHEY, CDR2 SVGEGT, per germline. V dropped 2 bases and J dropped 3 bases, with 8 bases sitting between them. The CDR3 has 14 residues.

This clonotype has at least ten counts. The chain joins TRBV19 to TRBJ2-1, with 9 positions matching TRBD2. Per germline, CDR1 LNHDA and CDR2 SQIVND (reference sequence). V lost 7 bases to trimming and J lost 1 base; unmatched junction nucleotides: 8. The CDR3 sequence is 16 residues long. DNA for the CDR3: TGTGCCAGTACGGGTCGGACTAGCGAGTCCTACAATGAGCAGTTCTTC. Translated, it gives CASTGRTSESYNEQFF.

The chain links TRBV5-4 to TRBJ2-3, with 7 bases fitting TRBD1. Germline CDR1 and CDR2: SGHNT and YYREEE (reference sequence). Trimming cost V 6 bases and J 0 bases; bases outside gene matches: 10. This CDR3 region has 16 residues. The CDR3: CASMPKTGLSTDTQYF. CDR3 nucleotide sequence: TGTGCCAGCATGCCGAAGACAGGGCTTAGCACAGATACGCAGTATTTT.

This clonotype came up many times. This chain links TRBV18 with TRBJ2-4; D ambiguous. The CDR3 loop spans 16 amino acids. Germline V gene lookup returns CDR1 KGHSH and CDR2 LQKENI. V lost 3 bases to trimming and J lost 6 bases, with 18 bases between them. The CDR3 loop reads CASSPTGPTPLNIQYF. CDR3 sequence (DNA): TGTGCCAGCTCACCGACTGGGCCCACGCCTTTAAACATTCAGTACTTC.

This clonotype was seen a handful of times. J is TRBJ2-6 and V is TRBV6-2 or TRBV6-3; no firm D call. Per the germline V gene, CDR1 is MNHEY and CDR2 is SVGEGT. The CDR3 spans 15 residues. V shed 2 bases and J shed 2 bases, with 7 bases lying between them. CDR3 amino acids: CASSYGAAGANVLTF. CDR3 nucleotide sequence: TGTGCCAGCAGTTACGGCGCCGCTGGGGCCAACGTCCTGACTTTC.

CDR3 amino acids: CASTSHRGPLDGELFF. In nucleotides, the CDR3 is TGTGCCAGCACATCGCACAGGGGGCCCCTGGACGGGGAGCTGTTTTTT. The V call is TRBV6-5, the J call TRBJ2-2, with 9 bases matching TRBD1. Germline values: CDR1 MNHEY, CDR2 SVGAGI. The CDR3 totals 16 residues. With V trimmed by 7 bases and J by 7 bases, 13 bases remained unmatched.

This clonotype was counted only a few times. Here the CDR3 DNA reads TGTGCCAGCGTTTCTGAATCTAGCACAGATACGCAGTATTTT. Encoded protein: CASVSESSTDTQYF. The rearrangement joins TRBV7-9 to TRBJ2-3; no clear D. The length of the CDR3 is 14 residues. With 8 bases removed from V and 0 bases from J, the gap between germline ends came to 12 bases. Germline V gene sequence: CDR1 SEHNR, CDR2 FQNEAQ (reference sequence).

The rearrangement uses TRBV11-2 and TRBJ2-3, with D possibly being TRBD2 (5 bases). This CDR3 has 14 amino acids. Germline V gene lookup returns CDR1 SGHAT and CDR2 FQNNGV. Between the trimmed V and J ends, which lost 3 bases and 6 bases, there was a span of 13 bases. The DNA of the CDR3 is TGTGCCAGCAGCTTTGAGGGCCCGATGGATACGCAGTATTTT. Translating it yields CASSFEGPMDTQYF.

This CDR3 is CASSLRSPGELFF. CDR3 DNA: TGTGCCAGCTCACTCAGGAGCCCCGGGGAGCTGTTTTTT. The chain combines TRBV18 with TRBJ2-2; D remains unclear. CDR1 is KGHSH and CDR2 is LQKENI in the germline V gene. The length of the CDR3 is 13 residues. V was clipped by 4 bases and J by 6 bases, with 9 bases between them.

V gene TRBV7-8 combines with J gene TRBJ2-2; 12 nucleotides agree with TRBD2. This CDR3 region has 17 residues. Per germline, CDR1 SGHVS and CDR2 FQNEAQ. With V trimmed by 8 bases and J by 4 bases, 11 bases remained unmatched. CDR3 nucleotide sequence: TGTGCCAGCTCCCAAGGTCTAGCGGGAGGGCCCACCGGGGAGCTGTTTTTT. Encoded protein: CASSQGLAGGPTGELFF.

This clonotype has a count of ten or more. The gene calls are TRBV3-1 and TRBJ2-1; 11 nucleotides align to TRBD2. CDR1 and CDR2 from the germline V gene are LGHDT and YNNKEL (reference sequence). This CDR3 has 17 amino acids. V dropped 1 base and J dropped 6; count of bases not matched to a gene: 8. CDR3 sequence reads: CASSQVPTSGRGNEQFF. The CDR3 DNA follows: TGTGCCAGCAGCCAAGTGCCCACTAGCGGGAGAGGCAATGAGCAGTTCTTC.

The DNA for the CDR3 is TGTGCCAGCAGCTTCAGCCGGGACACCTACTACGAGCAGTACTTC. Translated: CASSFSRDTYYEQYF. The J gene is TRBJ2-7, the V gene TRBV11-2, with D possibly being TRBD1 (6 bases). From germline, CDR1 is SGHAT and CDR2 FQNNGV. The CDR3 loop spans 15 amino acids. Trimming pared 3 bases from V and 3 bases from J, leaving 15 bases between.

This clonotype occurred many times. V usage is TRBV6-2 or TRBV6-3 and J usage is TRBJ2-7, with 9 bases aligning to TRBD1. Unmatched junction bases numbered 6, after V lost 6 bases and J lost 3 bases. This CDR3 is built from 14 residues. Germline CDR1 is MNHEY and CDR2 is SVGEGT. In DNA form, the CDR3 reads TGTGCCAGCAGATTACGACAGGGGGACTACGAGCAGTACTTC. Amino acids: CASRLRQGDYEQYF.

This clonotype has more than one count but fewer than ten. This CDR3 is CASSWPGQQNEKLFF. In DNA, the CDR3 is TGTGCCAGCAGCTGGCCGGGACAGCAAAATGAAAAACTGTTTTTT. The chain combines TRBV7-9 with TRBJ1-4; 7 nucleotides match TRBD1. Trimming at V came to 4 bases and at J to 5 bases, leaving 7 bases not matched to a gene. The CDR3 extends over 15 amino acids. CDR1 is SEHNR, CDR2 FQNEAQ, per germline (reference sequence).

Written as DNA, the CDR3 is TGCAGTGGAGCGGGGGGGGTGCTCTCCTACAATGAGCAGTTCTTC. Translated, it gives CSGAGGVLSYNEQFF. The V gene is TRBV20-1, the J gene TRBJ2-1; TRBD2 matches 10 bases. J lost 0 bases, V lost 7 bases, and 6 bases had no gene match. CDR1 is DFQATT, CDR2 SNEGSKA, per germline (reference sequence). The CDR3 runs to 15 residues.